These 9 T cell receptor beta chains were sequenced from one sample in a study of somatic mutations in cytotoxic T cells in rheumatoid arthritis. Data came from immunoSEQ multiplex PCR; TCRdb stores just in-frame clones and leaves some out. The data show 10,000 to 12,000 clones, 80% seen once. The source material was CD8+ T cells sorted from blood. These receptors all come from an adult with rheumatoid arthritis.

The chain employs TRBV20-1 and TRBJ2-7; D may match TRBD1 or TRBD2 (5 bases each). The V end was cut by 5 bases, the J end by 3 bases, with 8 bases between. The germline gives CDR1 DFQATT, CDR2 SNEGSKA (reference sequence). CDR3 length: 11 residues. The CDR3 spells CSAGDLYEQYF. CDR3 nucleotides: TGCAGTGCTGGGGACCTCTACGAGCAGTACTTC.

The V call is TRBV11-2, the J call TRBJ1-2; possibly TRBD1 for D (5 bases). Germline-derived CDR1 and CDR2 are SGHAT and FQNNGV. The CDR3 covers 14 residues. Trimming cost V 0 bases and J 6 bases, with 11 bases left between them. CDR3 loop: CASSLEAGWNGYTF. CDR3 DNA sequence: TGTGCCAGCAGCTTAGAGGCAGGGTGGAATGGCTACACCTTC.

V gene TRBV27 combines with J gene TRBJ2-7, with TRBD1 matching over 7 bases. The CDR3 runs to 12 residues. Trimming at V came to 8 bases and at J to 2 bases, leaving 3 bases not matched to a gene. Germline values: CDR1 MNHEY, CDR2 SMNVEV (reference sequence). The CDR3 DNA is TGTGCCAGCGGGGACAGTACCTACGAGCAGTACTTC. Translating it yields CASGDSTYEQYF.

The V and J genes are TRBV2 and TRBJ1-5; D remains ambiguous. The CDR3 extends over 13 amino acids. Between the trimmed V and J ends, which lost 4 bases and 7 bases, there was a span of 11 bases. Germline V gene sequence: CDR1 SNHLY, CDR2 FYNNEI. The CDR3 is CASSVSLEQPQHF. The CDR3 DNA sequence: TGTGCCAGCAGTGTCAGCCTAGAGCAGCCCCAGCATTTT.

This clone was found a few times. The chain carries TRBV9 and TRBJ1-2, with D perhaps TRBD1 (6 bases). Trimming took 3 bases from V and 0 from J, leaving 9 bases between them. Germline lookup yields CDR1 SGDLS and CDR2 YYNGEE. This CDR3 has 14 amino acids. The CDR3 is CASSGGGANYGYTF. CDR3 nucleotides: TGTGCCAGCAGCGGAGGGGGAGCTAACTATGGCTACACCTTC.

V usage is TRBV2 and J usage is TRBJ1-4; 9 nucleotides align to TRBD1. Germline V gene data show CDR1 as SNHLY and CDR2 as FYNNEI. The CDR3 totals 14 residues. Trimming took 6 bases from V and 6 from J; bases not matched to a gene: 5. CDR3 sequence (DNA): TGTGCCAGCAGGGGGACAGGGTGGGATGAAAAACTGTTTTTT. This encodes CASRGTGWDEKLFF.

The V and J genes are TRBV4-1 and TRBJ2-7, with D possibly being TRBD2 (6 bases). CDR1 is MGHRA and CDR2 is YSYEKL in the germline V gene. The V and J ends lost 0 bases and 5 bases respectively, with 8 bases between them. This CDR3 is 13 amino acids long. The CDR3 DNA sequence: TGCGCCAGCAGCCAAGAAGCGGGCAACGAGCAGTACTTC. Translated: CASSQEAGNEQYF.

This chain connects TRBV6-1 to TRBJ2-7; TRBD1 matches at 9 bases. Germline assignment: CDR1 MNHNS and CDR2 SASEGT. V dropped 8 bases and J dropped 4; count of bases not matched to a gene: 9. This CDR3 spans 14 amino acids. The CDR3 here is CASAVRGQGYEQYF. The CDR3 coding sequence is TGTGCCAGCGCGGTGCGGGGACAGGGTTACGAGCAGTACTTC.

The chain links TRBV29-1 to TRBJ1-2; 9 bases agree with TRBD1. Trimming at V came to 0 bases and at J to 1 base, leaving 3 bases not matched to a gene. There are 15 residues in the CDR3. Germline CDR1 and CDR2: SQVTM and ANQGSEA. The CDR3 is CSVEDLTGGNYGYTF. The CDR3 DNA reads as TGCAGCGTTGAAGATCTGACAGGGGGTAACTATGGCTACACCTTC.